This T cell receptor beta chain comes out of a study of blood T cell repertoires in COVID-19. Germline CDR1 reads MNHEY; CDR2 reads SVGAGI. CDR3 length: 14 amino acids. Trimming removed 6 bases from V and 8 bases from J; junction bases left unmatched: 5. Assay used: immunoSEQ multiplex PCR; TCRdb lists only in-frame clones, some missing. The table records a few hundred thousand clones, 70% to 90% of them present only once. V usage is TRBV6-5 and J usage is TRBJ1-6; 9 nucleotides match TRBD1. Material for sequencing was peripheral blood. The receptor comes from a man in his forties or fifties with acute or convalescent COVID-19. This CDR3 is CASRKGQGYSPLHF. For the CDR3, the DNA is TGTGCCAGCAGAAAAGGACAGGGGTATTCACCCCTCCACTTT.